The rows below give T cell receptor beta chains drawn from one sample of a study of blood T cell repertoires in COVID-19. The data were produced by immunoSEQ multiplex PCR, yet TCRdb's version contains in-frame clones alone and is incomplete. Counted here are fewer than 200,000 clones, 70% to 90% occurring once; the ten biggest clones make up around 21%. The sequencing input was peripheral blood. These TCRs come from a man aged 70-80 years with active or convalescent COVID-19. Both conserved end residues are part of each CDR3. Fields, in order: clone size, V gene, D gene, J gene, CDR3 protein, CDR3 DNA. A D gene is named only where the DNA matches it firmly. Clone size is stated in some rows and not others, as once, few, many or a class when expanded.

-	TRBV6-5	-	TRBJ2-1	CASSPSAGGRNEQFF	TGTGCCAGCAGTCCCTCGGCCGGGGGACGCAATGAGCAGTTCTTC
-	TRBV6-2/TRBV6-3	-	TRBJ1-1	CASSSLHGGTRNTEAFF	TGTGCCAGCAGCTCCCTCCACGGGGGAACGAGAAATACTGAAGCTTTCTTT
-	TRBV7-8	-	TRBJ1-2	CASSLGVLGAYGYTF	TGTGCCAGCAGCTTAGGTGTTTTGGGGGCCTATGGCTACACCTTC
-	TRBV19	-	TRBJ1-4	CASSTQGWSNEKLFF	TGTGCCAGTAGTACCCAGGGTTGGTCTAATGAAAAACTGTTTTTT
-	TRBV28	TRBD1	TRBJ1-5	CASRPGTASNQPQHF	TGTGCCAGCAGACCTGGGACAGCTAGCAATCAGCCCCAGCATTTT
-	TRBV20-1	TRBD1	TRBJ1-2	CSASGDRNTYGYTF	TGCAGTGCTAGTGGGGACAGGAACACCTATGGCTACACCTTC
-	TRBV28	-	TRBJ2-7	CASSPPGVSSYEQYF	TGTGCCAGCAGCCCTCCCGGGGTGAGCTCCTACGAGCAGTACTTC
-	TRBV19	-	TRBJ1-1	CASSIGWPNTEAFF	TGTGCCAGTAGTATCGGGTGGCCCAACACTGAAGCTTTCTTT
-	TRBV5-1	-	TRBJ2-1	CASSPGQPGNDQFF	TGCGCCAGCAGTCCCGGACAGCCTGGCAATGACCAGTTCTTC
-	TRBV11-2	TRBD1	TRBJ1-2	CASSLRTGNLYGYTF	TGTGCCAGCAGCTTACGGACAGGGAACCTGTATGGCTACACCTTC
-	TRBV2	-	TRBJ2-5	CASSEVIATQETQYF	TGTGCCAGCAGTGAGGTAATAGCGACCCAAGAGACCCAGTACTTC
-	TRBV27	TRBD2	TRBJ2-7	CASSFLSSGRALEQYF	TGTGCCAGCAGTTTTTTAAGTAGCGGGAGGGCGTTAGAGCAGTACTTC
-	TRBV19	TRBD1	TRBJ1-1	CASSSRQGLSFF	TGTGCCAGTAGTAGCCGACAGGGTTTGTCTTTCTTT
few	TRBV18	-	TRBJ2-2	CASSPGHLRNTGELFF	TGTGCCAGCTCACCAGGGCATCTAAGAAACACCGGGGAGCTGTTTTTT
-	TRBV10-3	-	TRBJ1-1	CAAGREMNTEAFF	TGTGCCGCAGGGAGGGAAATGAACACTGAAGCTTTCTTT
-	TRBV7-3	-	TRBJ2-1	CASSRSGSSYNEQFF	TGTGCCAGCAGCCGGAGCGGTAGCTCCTACAATGAGCAGTTCTTC
-	TRBV7-3	TRBD2	TRBJ2-7	CASSHPQIAGGDEQYF	TGTGCCAGCAGCCACCCCCAGATAGCGGGAGGGGACGAGCAGTACTTC
-	TRBV7-9	-	TRBJ2-3	CASSFTGGEADTQYF	TGTGCCAGCAGCTTCACAGGGGGGGAAGCAGATACGCAGTATTTT
-	TRBV5-1	-	TRBJ1-1	CASSLDSGKGTEAFF	TGCGCCAGCAGCTTGGATTCAGGGAAGGGCACTGAAGCTTTCTTT
-	TRBV7-9	-	TRBJ2-1	CASSLLEVAYNEQFF	TGTGCCAGCAGCTTACTGGAGGTTGCCTACAATGAGCAGTTCTTC
-	TRBV11-2	-	TRBJ2-5	CASSSGLGETQYF	TGTGCCAGCAGCTCGGGACTCGGGGAGACCCAGTACTTC
-	TRBV5-8	TRBD1	TRBJ2-7	CASSFNYGTDHEQYF	TGTGCCAGCAGCTTCAATTACGGGACAGACCACGAGCAGTACTTC
-	TRBV5-1	TRBD1	TRBJ1-5	CASSPGTGTLNQPQHF	TGCGCCAGCAGCCCTGGGACAGGGACCCTCAATCAGCCCCAGCATTTT
once	TRBV29-1	TRBD1	TRBJ1-1	CSVETGGTEAFF	TGCAGCGTTGAGACAGGGGGAACTGAAGCTTTCTTT
-	TRBV6-5	-	TRBJ1-4	CASSSHRGINEKLFF	TGTGCCAGCAGCTCGCATAGAGGGATTAATGAAAAACTGTTTTTT
-	TRBV7-2	-	TRBJ1-1	CASRTGTLNTEAFF	TGTGCCAGCAGGACCGGGACACTTAACACTGAAGCTTTCTTT
-	TRBV28	TRBD2	TRBJ2-1	CASSDGAGSSYNEQFF	TGTGCCAGCAGCGACGGAGCGGGGAGCTCCTACAATGAGCAGTTCTTC
-	TRBV7-3	-	TRBJ2-5	CASSWAGRGETQYF	TGTGCCAGCAGCTGGGCCGGGAGAGGTGAGACCCAGTACTTC
-	TRBV7-2	-	TRBJ2-7	CASSPRPTVSYEQYF	TGTGCCAGCAGCCCCCGTCCCACGGTCTCCTACGAGCAGTACTTC
few	TRBV3-1/TRBV3-2	-	TRBJ1-5	CASSQLNQPQHF	TGTGCCAGCAGCCAGCTAAATCAGCCCCAGCATTTT
-	TRBV4-3	-	TRBJ1-2	CASSQANRNYGYTF	TGCGCCAGCAGCCAAGCGAACAGAAACTATGGCTACACCTTC
once	TRBV18	TRBD1	TRBJ1-5	CASSEGQTGTGNSPQHF	TGTGCCAGCTCAGAAGGCCAAACCGGGACAGGCAATTCGCCCCAGCATTTT
-	TRBV23-1	-	TRBJ2-7	CASTPGPYYRKTYEQYF	TGCGCCAGCACCCCAGGGCCCTACTACAGGAAGACCTACGAGCAGTACTTC
-	TRBV28	-	TRBJ1-5	CASRIRIQGGANQPQHF	TGTGCCAGCAGGATCAGAATACAGGGAGGGGCTAATCAGCCCCAGCATTTT
-	TRBV7-9	-	TRBJ2-7	CASSLGDYYEQYF	TGTGCCAGCAGCCTTGGAGACTACTACGAGCAGTACTTC
-	TRBV6-5	TRBD1	TRBJ2-1	CASRFDRGLYNEQFF	TGTGCCAGCAGATTTGACAGGGGGCTTTACAATGAGCAGTTCTTC
-	TRBV19	-	TRBJ1-1	CASSQAGNTEAFF	TGTGCCAGTAGTCAGGCGGGGAACACTGAAGCTTTCTTT
once	TRBV19	-	TRBJ1-3	CASGTWAWDTIYF	TGTGCCAGCGGTACCTGGGCATGGGACACCATATATTTT
-	TRBV28	-	TRBJ1-2	CASSSGSARLHGYTF	TGTGCCAGCAGTTCGGGGTCCGCCCGGCTCCATGGCTACACCTTC
-	TRBV9	-	TRBJ2-2	CASSKQGTGELFF	TGTGCCAGCAGCAAACAGGGCACCGGGGAGCTGTTTTTT
once	TRBV7-3	TRBD1	TRBJ1-1	CASSPWAGGTEAFF	TGTGCCAGCAGCCCCTGGGCAGGGGGCACTGAAGCTTTCTTT
once	TRBV5-4	TRBD1	TRBJ1-1	CASSDGLQQGLYTEAFF	TGTGCCAGCAGCGACGGCCTTCAACAGGGGCTGTACACTGAAGCTTTCTTT
-	TRBV19	TRBD1	TRBJ2-2	CATATGERAGELFF	TGTGCCACCGCGACAGGGGAAAGGGCCGGGGAGCTGTTTTTT
-	TRBV5-1	-	TRBJ2-6	CASSLDRAGANVLTF	TGCGCCAGCAGCTTGGACAGGGCTGGGGCCAACGTCCTGACTTTC
once	TRBV19	TRBD2	TRBJ2-2	CATLFGRTGELFF	TGTGCCACCCTCTTCGGGAGGACCGGGGAGCTGTTTTTT
-	TRBV9	TRBD1	TRBJ1-3	CASSSLEGQGLTGNTIYF	TGTGCCAGCAGCTCCCTAGAAGGACAGGGGCTTACTGGAAACACCATATATTTT
-	TRBV10-3	-	TRBJ1-1	CAIRAGGTEAFF	TGTGCCATCAGGGCGGGGGGCACTGAAGCTTTCTTT
-	TRBV5-1	-	TRBJ1-4	CASSRDRNEKLFF	TGCGCCAGCAGCCGCGACAGAAATGAAAAACTGTTTTTT
-	TRBV5-4	-	TRBJ2-5	CASSLAEGSTETQYF	TGTGCCAGCAGCTTGGCCGAGGGTTCAACAGAGACCCAGTACTTC
-	TRBV6-5	-	TRBJ1-1	CASSYRAGLNTEAFF	TGTGCCAGCAGTTACAGGGCAGGGCTGAACACTGAAGCTTTCTTT
-	TRBV10-3	-	TRBJ2-5	CAISAASAGQETQYF	TGTGCCATCAGTGCCGCAAGCGCGGGGCAAGAGACCCAGTACTTC